This TCR beta chain was profiled in a study of yellow fever vaccine responses in identical twins. Broader study findings: Twins reportedly showed a vaccine T cell response that seemed partly convergent and partly personalized.

TCRdb processed the RT-PCR reads anew with MiXCR; each CDR3 protein has one entry. The sample gives about 2,400 distinct CDR3 sequences, around four fifths of which show up once; around 4% is in the top ten. The count of this clonotype is one. Its specificity is not known. The sequence derives from a woman under 30 who received the yellow fever vaccine. The sample here was T cells from blood (PBMCs), unsorted or a sorted subset (not recorded which), taken before or after yellow fever vaccination (not recorded which).

The CDR3 sequence: CASSLGGSGGQNEQFF. In DNA, the CDR3 is TGTGCCAGCAGCTTAGGAGGTAGCGGGGGGCAGAATGAGCAGTTCTTC. The chain employs TRBV11-1 and TRBJ2-1, with 10 bases aligning to TRBD2. After removal of 1 base from V and 7 bases from J, the junction contained 7 bases not matched to a gene. Germline V gene data show CDR1 as SGHAT and CDR2 as FQDESV (reference sequence). The CDR3 is 16 amino acids.